This TCR beta chain derives from a study of cytomegalovirus exposure and HLA in healthy donors. Whole-study results and caveats: There was a cluster of highly shared sequence variants that was likely a sequencing artifact.

With regard to this clone: Its target is unknown.

PCR employed 60 Vbeta and 13 Jbeta primers. Generated by immunoSEQ multiplex PCR, the TCRdb table keeps only in-frame clones and is missing some. Its clone listing holds tens of thousands of clones. This receptor was obtained from a woman between 55 and 75 years old in good health and CMV-seropositive. Material for sequencing was PBMCs.

The CDR3 region is CASSLGQGKVYGYTF. As DNA, the CDR3 is TGTGCCAGCAGCTTGGGACAGGGAAAGGTCTATGGCTACACCTTC. V usage is TRBV5-4 and J usage is TRBJ1-2, with 7 positions matching TRBD1. The trim removed 0 bases at V and 4 bases at J, leaving 6 bases unmatched. CDR1 and CDR2 (germline): SGHNT, YYREEE (reference sequence). CDR3 length equals 15 residues.